This note documents a single TCR beta chain sequence. Measured with immunoSEQ multiplex PCR; TCRdb has only the in-frame clones, and not every one. The sample includes 25,000 to 35,000 clones, 85% to 90% of them seen just once. V was clipped by 8 bases and J by 1 base, with 12 bases between them. The CDR3 has 14 amino acids. Germline CDR1 and CDR2: MDHEN and SYDVKM. This sample is part of a study of T cell changes during pregnancy in multiple sclerosis. Sequences were derived from CD4+ T cells from peripheral blood mononuclear cells, sampled in the third trimester of pregnancy. The clonotype was recovered from a female donor in good health, enrolled as a control in a pregnancy study. This chain connects TRBV28 to TRBJ2-4; tentatively, D is TRBD2 (5 bases). The CDR3 is CASRGGRAKNIQYF. The CDR3 region has the DNA TGTGCCAGCCGGGGTGGGCGGGCCAAAAACATTCAGTACTTC.